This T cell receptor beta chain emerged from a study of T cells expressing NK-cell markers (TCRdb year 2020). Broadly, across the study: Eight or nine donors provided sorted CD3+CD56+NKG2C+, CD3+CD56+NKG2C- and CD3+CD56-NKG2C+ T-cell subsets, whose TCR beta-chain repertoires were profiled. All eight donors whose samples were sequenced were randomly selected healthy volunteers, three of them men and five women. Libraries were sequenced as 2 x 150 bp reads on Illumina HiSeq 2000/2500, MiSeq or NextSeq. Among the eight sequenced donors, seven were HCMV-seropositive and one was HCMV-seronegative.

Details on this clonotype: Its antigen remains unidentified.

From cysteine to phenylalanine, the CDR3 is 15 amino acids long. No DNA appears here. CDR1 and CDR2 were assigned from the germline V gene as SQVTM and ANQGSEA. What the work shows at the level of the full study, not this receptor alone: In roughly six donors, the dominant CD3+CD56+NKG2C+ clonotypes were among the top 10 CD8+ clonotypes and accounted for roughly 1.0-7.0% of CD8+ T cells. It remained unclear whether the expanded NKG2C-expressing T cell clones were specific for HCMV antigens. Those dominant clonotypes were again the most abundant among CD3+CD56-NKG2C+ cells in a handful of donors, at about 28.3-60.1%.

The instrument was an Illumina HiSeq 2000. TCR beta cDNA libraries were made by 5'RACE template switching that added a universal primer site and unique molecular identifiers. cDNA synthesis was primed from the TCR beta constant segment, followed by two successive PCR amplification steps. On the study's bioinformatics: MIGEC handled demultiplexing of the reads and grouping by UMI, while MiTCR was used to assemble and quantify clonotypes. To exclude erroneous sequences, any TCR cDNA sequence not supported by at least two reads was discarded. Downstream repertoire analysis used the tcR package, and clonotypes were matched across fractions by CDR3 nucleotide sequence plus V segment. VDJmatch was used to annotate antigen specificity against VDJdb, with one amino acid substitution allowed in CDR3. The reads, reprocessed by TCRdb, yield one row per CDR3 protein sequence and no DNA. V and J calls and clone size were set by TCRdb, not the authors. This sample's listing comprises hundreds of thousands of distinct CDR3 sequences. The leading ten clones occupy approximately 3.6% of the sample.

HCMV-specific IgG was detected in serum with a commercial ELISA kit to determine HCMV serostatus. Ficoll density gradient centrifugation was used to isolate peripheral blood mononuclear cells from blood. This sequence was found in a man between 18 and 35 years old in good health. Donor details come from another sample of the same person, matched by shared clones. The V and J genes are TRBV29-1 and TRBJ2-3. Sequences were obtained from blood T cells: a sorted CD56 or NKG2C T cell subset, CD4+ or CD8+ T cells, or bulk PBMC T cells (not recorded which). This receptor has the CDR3 CSVAEGTSSTDTQYF.